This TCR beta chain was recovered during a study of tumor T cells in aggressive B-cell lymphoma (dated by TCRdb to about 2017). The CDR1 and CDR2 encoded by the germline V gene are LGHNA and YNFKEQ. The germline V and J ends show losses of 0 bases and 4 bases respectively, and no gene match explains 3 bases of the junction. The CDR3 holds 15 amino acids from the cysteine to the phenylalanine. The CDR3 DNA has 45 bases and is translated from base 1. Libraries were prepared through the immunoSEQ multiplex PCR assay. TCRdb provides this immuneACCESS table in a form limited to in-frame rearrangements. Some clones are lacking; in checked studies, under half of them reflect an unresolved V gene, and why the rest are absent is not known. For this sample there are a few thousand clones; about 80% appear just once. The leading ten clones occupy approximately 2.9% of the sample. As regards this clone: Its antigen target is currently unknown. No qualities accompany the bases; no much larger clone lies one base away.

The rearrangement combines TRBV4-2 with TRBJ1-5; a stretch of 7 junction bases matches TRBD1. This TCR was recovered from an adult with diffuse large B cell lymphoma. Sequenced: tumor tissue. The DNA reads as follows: TGTGCCAGCAGCCAAGATCCACAGGGGAATCAGCCCCAGCATTTT. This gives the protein CASSQDPQGNQPQHF.